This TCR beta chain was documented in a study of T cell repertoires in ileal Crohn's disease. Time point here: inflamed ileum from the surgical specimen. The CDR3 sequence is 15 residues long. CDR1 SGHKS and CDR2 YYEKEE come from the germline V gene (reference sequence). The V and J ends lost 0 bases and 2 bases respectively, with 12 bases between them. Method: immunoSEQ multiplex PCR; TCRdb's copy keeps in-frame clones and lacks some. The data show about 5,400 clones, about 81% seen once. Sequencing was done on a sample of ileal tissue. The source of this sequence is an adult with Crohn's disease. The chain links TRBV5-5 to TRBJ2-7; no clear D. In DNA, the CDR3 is TGTGCCAGCAGCTTGGAGTCCTCCGCAGCCTACGAGCAGTACTTC. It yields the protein CASSLESSAAYEQYF.